This T cell receptor beta chain was documented in a study of blood T cells in healthy people across ages. Study outcomes and limitations: Diversity was estimated from one million T cells, and these estimates were considered underestimates. PBMCs that were unsorted prevented a conclusive naive versus antigen-experienced comparison.

The CDR3 is 17 amino acids. The V and J ends lost 2 bases and 5 bases, in that order; junction bases with no gene match: 10. Germline assignment: CDR1 SGHTA and CDR2 FQGNSA. A second roughly 7 to 11 cycle PCR used barcoded and J-beta primers. Every molecule of cDNA carried a tag from a template-switch adaptor with 12 random nucleotides. MiXCR, applied by TCRdb to the 5' RACE reads, yields one record per CDR3 protein. The sample carries 600,000 to 900,000 distinct CDR3 sequences, roughly 26% recorded once. Only a few counts were recorded for this clonotype. Its antigen is currently unknown. Another study also made use of these data, one on T cells of mothers and their children. That investigation notes: The authors used all extracted RNA for cDNA synthesis, at approximately 1.5 ug per 15 ul.

The genes are TRBV7-2 and TRBJ2-2, with 8 nucleotides matching TRBD2. This TCR came from a boy aged 10-17 years in good health. Sequenced: blood. CDR3 sequence reads: CASSLWGIGGGTGELFF. CDR3 in DNA: TGTGCCAGCAGCTTATGGGGAATCGGCGGGGGGACCGGGGAGCTGTTTTTT.